The 24 T cell receptor beta chains in this list originate from one sample, sequenced in a study of blood T cell repertoires in COVID-19. The assay was immunoSEQ multiplex PCR, and TCRdb's table has in-frame clones only and misses some. The data contain over 120,000 clones, roughly nine tenths of them seen just once; the ten biggest clones take up about 1.5%. The sample was peripheral blood. These receptors all come from a human donor in a cohort sampled during active COVID-19.

The chain joins TRBV7-9 to TRBJ1-1; no clear D gene. Trimming took 3 bases from V and 5 from J, leaving 7 bases between them. The CDR3 contains 12 residues. Germline values: CDR1 SEHNR, CDR2 FQNEAQ (reference sequence). CDR3 residues: CASSFEKTEAFF. In nucleotides, the CDR3 is TGTGCCAGCAGCTTCGAGAAGACTGAAGCTTTCTTT.

This chain uses TRBV12-3 or TRBV12-4 with TRBJ1-2; possibly TRBD1 for D (5 bases). V was cut by 5 bases and J by 7 bases, with 14 bases left in between. This CDR3 contains 13 residues. The CDR3 coding sequence is TGTGCCAGCAGTCAGTCGGGGGGTGCTGGCTACACCTTC. Its protein product is CASSQSGGAGYTF.

The CDR3 loop reads CSAQLWAGGSYEQYF. DNA for the CDR3: TGCAGCGCCCAACTCTGGGCAGGGGGGTCCTACGAGCAGTACTTC. The chain links TRBV29-1 to TRBJ2-7; possibly TRBD1 for D (7 bases). Germline V CDR1 and CDR2: SQVTM, ANQGSEA. The CDR3 sequence is 15 residues long. Trimming stripped 7 bases from V and 1 base from J, with 20 bases between.

The V gene is TRBV19, the J gene TRBJ1-1; D gene ambiguous. Per germline, CDR1 LNHDA and CDR2 SQIVND (reference sequence). Trimming took 3 bases from V and 2 from J, leaving 10 bases between them. The CDR3 totals 14 residues. CDR3 DNA: TGTGCCAGTAGTATCCCTAGAGACAACACTGAAGCTTTCTTT. Its protein is CASSIPRDNTEAFF.

The chain has TRBV5-1 and TRBJ1-2, with TRBD1 identical over 7 bases. This CDR3 has 14 residues. Per germline, CDR1 SGHRS and CDR2 YFSETQ. Trimming cost V 5 bases and J 4 bases; bases outside gene matches: 8. The CDR3 here is CASRAGQAFYGYTF. The CDR3, as DNA: TGCGCCAGCAGGGCTGGACAGGCGTTCTATGGCTACACCTTC.

Of note for this clone: One end of the junction varies from germline; a read error may be responsible. V and J are TRBV19 and TRBJ2-1, with 10 bases lining up with TRBD1. The CDR3 has 13 amino acids. CDR1 and CDR2 (germline): LNHDA, SQIVND (reference sequence). In DNA form, the CDR3 reads TGTGCCAGTAGTCCAGGACAGGGGGTAGAGCTGTTCTTC. It codes for CASSPGQGVELFF.

The J gene is TRBJ1-1, the V gene TRBV2; perhaps TRBD1 as D (5 bases). CDR1 and CDR2 (germline): SNHLY, FYNNEI. V lost 1 base to trimming and J lost 11 bases, with 8 bases between them. The CDR3 has 11 residues. The CDR3 spells CASSEGPGAFF. In DNA, the CDR3 is TGTGCCAGCAGTGAAGGCCCAGGGGCTTTCTTT.

The rearrangement links TRBV14 to TRBJ2-1; D is tentatively TRBD1 or TRBD2 (9 bases each). Germline CDR1 is SGHDN and CDR2 is FVKESK. The length of the CDR3 is 22 residues. The ends were cut back, 0 bases at V and 6 bases at J, with 33 bases in the middle. CDR3: CASSQEMGQGVVAGVLTNEQFF. CDR3 nucleotide sequence: TGTGCCAGCAGCCAAGAGATGGGACAGGGTGTGGTAGCGGGGGTTCTTACCAATGAGCAGTTCTTC.

V is TRBV29-1 and J is TRBJ1-2, with TRBD1 matching 9 bases. Germline values: CDR1 SQVTM, CDR2 ANQGSEA. The CDR3 is made up of 14 amino acids. With 3 bases clipped from V and 4 bases from J, the junction kept 6 bases outside the gene matches. CDR3 sequence reads: CSVDSDRGAYGYTF. CDR3 bases: TGCAGCGTTGACTCGGACAGGGGCGCCTATGGCTACACCTTC.

The chain carries TRBV5-1 and TRBJ1-1, with TRBD1 matching over 7 bases. The V gene end was trimmed by 5 bases and the J gene end by 8 bases; junction bases not matched to a gene: 3. The CDR3 is made up of 11 amino acids. Germline CDR1 reads SGHRS; CDR2 reads YFSETQ. This chain's CDR3 is CASSKGAEAFF. DNA for the CDR3: TGCGCCAGCAGTAAGGGGGCGGAAGCTTTCTTT.

The chain joins TRBV12-3 or TRBV12-4 to TRBJ2-2; D is unclear. This CDR3 has 12 residues. The V end lost 7 bases, the J end lost 9 bases, and 12 bases lay between the germline ends. The CDR3: CASNSGRWELFF. CDR3 sequence (DNA): TGTGCCAGCAATTCAGGTCGGTGGGAGCTGTTTTTT.

The V gene is TRBV2, the J gene TRBJ1-1; 7 nucleotides match TRBD1. The CDR3 sequence is 14 residues long. Germline loops: CDR1 SNHLY, CDR2 FYNNEI. With V trimmed by 4 bases and J by 2 bases, 4 bases remained unmatched. CDR3 in amino acids: CASSGTGLNTEAFF. The CDR3 DNA reads TGTGCCAGCAGTGGGACAGGACTTAACACTGAAGCTTTCTTT.

This chain joins TRBV20-1 and TRBJ1-1; D is perhaps TRBD1 (5 bases). The V gene's germline CDR1 is DFQATT and CDR2 SNEGSKA (reference sequence). Trimming pared 3 bases from V and 0 bases from J, leaving 8 bases between. The CDR3 totals 13 residues. The CDR3 sequence: CSASRGLNTEAFF. The CDR3 bases are TGCAGTGCTAGTCGGGGGTTGAACACTGAAGCTTTCTTT.

The CDR3 region is CASTLRTSGGGQFF. The CDR3, as DNA: TGTGCCAGTACCCTCAGGACTAGCGGGGGTGGGCAGTTCTTC. The chain joins TRBV19 to TRBJ2-1; the match to TRBD2 covers 13 bases. The CDR3 loop spans 14 amino acids. The V gene's germline CDR1 is LNHDA and CDR2 SQIVND (reference sequence). With 7 bases clipped from V and 12 bases from J, the junction kept 9 bases outside the gene matches.

The chain uses TRBV6-5 and TRBJ2-7; weak D call: TRBD1 (6 bases). The V end was cut by 7 bases, the J end by 7 bases, with 17 bases between. Germline lookup yields CDR1 MNHEY and CDR2 SVGAGI. CDR3 length: 13 amino acids. The CDR3 region is CASTEQGVGEQYF. DNA for the CDR3: TGTGCCAGCACGGAACAGGGAGTGGGTGAGCAGTACTTC.

CDR3 bases: TGTGCCAGCAGCCAACTAGCGTTGAGCTCCTACAATGAGCAGTTCTTC. Its protein product is CASSQLALSSYNEQFF. V usage is TRBV7-8 and J usage is TRBJ2-1, with 7 positions matching TRBD2. This CDR3 contains 16 residues. The ends lost 5 bases at V and 0 bases at J; junction bases unmatched: 7. Germline CDR1 SGHVS, CDR2 FQNEAQ. Full variable domain (remainder filled in from reference TRBV7-8 and TRBJ2-1): GAGVSQSPRYKVAKRGQDVALRCDPISGHVSLFWYQQALGQGPEFLTYFQNEAQLDKSGLPSDRFFAERPEGSVSTLKIQRTQQEDSAVYLCASSQLALSSYNEQFFGPGTRLTVL.

This chain connects TRBV5-4 to TRBJ2-3, with TRBD1 identical over 9 bases. Trimming took 0 bases from V and 3 from J; bases not matched to a gene: 2. Germline V gene lookup returns CDR1 SGHNT and CDR2 YYREEE (reference sequence). The CDR3 contains 15 residues. The CDR3 coding sequence is TGTGCCAGCAGCTTGGTACAGGGGGCGACAGATACGCAGTATTTT. Its translation is CASSLVQGATDTQYF. The full variable domain, its missing parts supplied by reference TRBV5-4 and TRBJ2-3, is ETGVTQSPTHLIKTRGQQVTLRCSSQSGHNTVSWYQQALGQGPQFIFQYYREEENGRGNFPPRFSGLQFPNYSSELNVNALELDDSALYLCASSLVQGATDTQYFGPGTRLTVL.

This clone is categorized as medium-sized. The rearrangement uses TRBV4-1 and TRBJ2-7; TRBD2 agrees at 14 bases. Germline V lookup: CDR1 MGHRA, CDR2 YSYEKL. J gave up 0 bases and V 4 bases, and 8 bases lay outside the gene matches. The CDR3 length is 18 residues. The CDR3 protein is CASSPRTSGGTSSYEQYF. Written as DNA, the CDR3 is TGCGCCAGCAGCCCCAGGACTAGCGGGGGGACGAGCTCCTACGAGCAGTACTTC.

V and J are TRBV5-1 and TRBJ1-2; 7 positions match TRBD1. Germline V gene sequence: CDR1 SGHRS, CDR2 YFSETQ. The CDR3 extends over 14 amino acids. With 5 bases clipped from V and 7 bases from J, the junction kept 11 bases outside the gene matches. CDR3 in DNA: TGCGCCAGCAGTCAGCAAGGGGGCGAGGGTGGCTACACCTTC. Its translation is CASSQQGGEGGYTF.

This clone has only one observation. V and J are TRBV19 and TRBJ2-3; 9 nucleotides align to TRBD1. The V and J ends lost 5 bases and 4 bases, in that order; junction bases with no gene match: 7. This CDR3 spans 15 amino acids. The germline V gene has CDR1 LNHDA and CDR2 SQIVND (reference sequence). The CDR3 spells CASSPGTGLADTQYF. CDR3 DNA sequence: TGTGCCAGTAGTCCCGGGACAGGGTTAGCAGATACGCAGTATTTT.

The CDR3 sequence is CASSQGRDSSTDTQYF. The CDR3 nucleotides read TGTGCCAGCAGCCAAGGAAGGGACTCCAGCACAGATACGCAGTATTTT. The chain recombines TRBV4-2 with TRBJ2-3; D is possibly TRBD2 (6 bases). Germline CDR1 LGHNA, CDR2 YNFKEQ. The CDR3 runs 16 residues. V lost 1 base to trimming and J lost 0 bases, with 11 bases between them.

This chain connects TRBV7-6 to TRBJ1-5; TRBD1 is a possible D gene (6 bases). CDR1 is SGHVS, CDR2 FNYEAQ, per germline. CDR3 length: 15 amino acids. The V gene lost 5 bases and the J gene lost 6 bases, with 17 bases spanning the gap. This chain's CDR3 is CASSPMGTPGQPQHF. CDR3 DNA sequence: TGTGCCAGCAGCCCCATGGGGACACCCGGTCAGCCCCAGCATTTT. Combining the CDR3 with reference TRBV7-6 and TRBJ1-5 gives the whole variable domain GAGVSQSPRYKVTKRGQDVALRCDPISGHVSLYWYRQALGQGPEFLTYFNYEAQQDKSGLPNDRFSAERPEGSISTLTIQRTEQRDSAMYRCASSPMGTPGQPQHFGDGTRLSIL.

The chain has TRBV5-4 and TRBJ2-5; D is possibly TRBD1 (5 bases). Germline V gives CDR1 SGHNT, CDR2 YYREEE (reference sequence). The CDR3 has 16 residues. The ends were cut back, 2 bases at V and 5 bases at J, with 19 bases in the middle. CDR3 sequence: CASSFNGAAVEETQYF. The CDR3 nucleotides are TGTGCCAGCAGCTTTAATGGGGCGGCGGTTGAGGAGACCCAGTACTTC.

The chain has TRBV19 and TRBJ1-5, with no clear D. Germline-derived CDR1 and CDR2 are LNHDA and SQIVND (reference sequence). V was cut by 6 bases and J by 7 bases, with 10 bases left in between. This CDR3 contains 12 residues. In nucleotides, the CDR3 is TGTGCCAGTAGCTCCTACCGGCAGCCCCAGCATTTT. This codes for CASSSYRQPQHF.